This TCR beta chain was captured in a study of cytomegalovirus exposure and HLA in healthy donors. Whole-study results and caveats: Roughly uniform sequencing depth across donors was assumed, possibly incorrectly. Later on, an analysis found that several of the most significant clusters appeared to be linked to common viral pathogens, which included parvovirus B19.

PCR employed 60 Vbeta and 13 Jbeta primers. The data were produced by immunoSEQ multiplex PCR, yet TCRdb's version contains in-frame clones alone and is incomplete. The profile shows 140,000 or so clones, 70% to 85% of them singletons. CDR3 length: 17 residues. With V trimmed by 5 bases and J by 4 bases, 10 bases remained unmatched. Germline CDR1 reads SGHNT; CDR2 reads YYREEE (reference sequence). In regard to this clone: The antigen remains unidentified.

The receptor was isolated from a man aged 40-55 years in good health and CMV-seronegative. The chain couples TRBV5-4 to TRBJ2-6, with 9 bases that match TRBD1. Sequencing used PBMCs. The CDR3, as DNA: TGTGCCAGCAGGCGTCCCGGGACAGGGTCCGGGGCCAACGTCCTGACTTTC. Translated, it gives CASRRPGTGSGANVLTF.